This entry lists 16 T cell receptor beta chains sequenced from one sample in a study of metastatic and nonmetastatic thyroid tumors. Through MiXCR, TCRdb re-clonotyped the PCR reads. This sample has approximately 79,000 clones, with over 8.5% found just once. Every patient was untreated before thyroid surgery. The specimen sequenced was blood. Every receptor here comes from a female donor with papillary thyroid cancer or a benign thyroid nodule (not recorded which). Some clones in this sample may be carry-over from other donors' samples.

In its sample, this clone was seen many times. CDR3 sequence reads: CASSTGRGANVLTF. CDR3 coding DNA: TGTGCCAGCAGTACAGGGCGAGGGGCCAACGTCCTGACTTTC. This chain uses TRBV6-1 with TRBJ2-6; the D gene is possibly TRBD1 (6 bases). This CDR3 spans 14 amino acids. Trimming took 5 bases from V and 4 from J, leaving 9 bases between them. Germline CDR1 reads MNHNS; CDR2 reads SASEGT.

This clone was recorded a few times. The rearrangement joins TRBV28 to TRBJ1-1, with D perhaps TRBD1 (5 bases). Trimming cost V 2 bases and J 4 bases, with 11 bases left between them. Germline loops: CDR1 MDHEN, CDR2 SYDVKM. This CDR3 contains 14 residues. CDR3 amino acids: CASSLQQVPTEAFF. CDR3 DNA sequence: TGTGCCAGCAGTTTACAACAGGTCCCCACTGAAGCTTTCTTT.

Details on this clone: A much larger clone lies one base from this, so it may be a read error. The chain links TRBV7-9 to TRBJ1-2, with TRBD1 as a possible D gene (5 bases). This CDR3 has 13 amino acids. V shed 1 base and J shed 6 bases, with 9 bases lying between them. The germline CDR1 and CDR2 sequences are SEHNR and FQNEAQ (reference sequence). In DNA, the CDR3 is TGTGCCAGCAGCTTAGTAGGGGACGATGGCTACACCTTC. This gives the protein CASSLVGDDGYTF. Looking up the rest from reference TRBV7-9 and TRBJ1-2 gives the full variable domain: DTGVSQNPRHKITKRGQNVTFRCDPISEHNRLYWYRQTLGQGPEFLTYFQNEAQLEKSRLLSDRFSAERPKGSFSTLEIQRTEQGDSAMYLCASSLVGDDGYTFGSGTRLTVV.

This clone was seen ten or more times. This chain joins TRBV12-5 and TRBJ2-3; tentative D call: TRBD2 (5 bases). V dropped 1 base and J dropped 4 bases, with 6 bases sitting between them. Germline V gene sequence: CDR1 LGHNT, CDR2 FRNRAP. The CDR3 is 13 amino acids. The CDR3 sequence: CASGLGTSDTQYF. The CDR3 coding sequence is TGTGCTAGTGGTTTGGGGACTTCAGATACGCAGTATTTT.

This clone occurred a few times. This may stem from a read error, because a much larger clone lies one nucleotide away. The rearrangement joins TRBV2 to TRBJ2-1; 7 bases agree with TRBD2. This CDR3 comprises 14 residues. The V and J ends lost 5 bases and 10 bases, in that order; junction bases with no gene match: 11. The germline gives CDR1 SNHLY, CDR2 FYNNEI. The CDR3 coding sequence is TGTGCCAGCAGTTACGTGTGTGCTAGCGGAGAGCAGTTCTTC. Its translation: CASSYVCASGEQFF.

This clone was recorded many times. The rearrangement links TRBV2 to TRBJ1-2; D unresolved. The V end was cut by 4 bases, the J end by 1 base, with 10 bases between. The CDR3 runs 14 residues. Germline V gene lookup returns CDR1 SNHLY and CDR2 FYNNEI. DNA for the CDR3: TGTGCCAGCAGTGTAATCGGGGATAACTATGGCTACACCTTC. Translated: CASSVIGDNYGYTF.

This clone has ten or more counts. This chain uses TRBV6-1 with TRBJ2-7; a weak D match, TRBD2 (6 bases). This CDR3 comprises 14 residues. Per the germline V gene, CDR1 is MNHNS and CDR2 is SASEGT. V lost 1 base and J 3 bases, leaving 10 bases between the germline ends. The CDR3 is CASSEVEGFYEQYF. The CDR3 nucleotides read TGTGCCAGCAGTGAAGTGGAGGGTTTCTACGAGCAGTACTTC.

This sequence joins TRBV18 and TRBJ1-4; D gene ambiguous. CDR1 and CDR2 (germline): KGHSH, LQKENI. This CDR3 region has 17 residues. Trimming removed 2 bases from V and 3 bases from J, with 16 bases in between. The CDR3 here is CASSPREGRVPNEKLFF. The CDR3 DNA follows: TGTGCCAGCTCACCAAGGGAAGGAAGGGTGCCTAATGAAAAACTGTTTTTT.

At least ten counts were recorded for this clone. The J gene is TRBJ2-5, the V gene TRBV9; D is possibly TRBD1 (5 bases). Germline V gene sequence: CDR1 SGDLS, CDR2 YYNGEE. The germline V and J ends were trimmed by 0 bases and 1 base, with 10 bases remaining between them. The CDR3 extends over 15 amino acids. The CDR3 protein is CASSVAGAIQETQYF. CDR3 DNA sequence: TGTGCCAGCAGCGTAGCTGGGGCGATCCAAGAGACCCAGTACTTC.

This clone was detected a few times. The chain links TRBV6-9 to TRBJ1-2; D is uncertain. The CDR3 totals 11 residues. Deletions cut 7 bases from V and 8 bases from J, with 11 bases between. Germline V gene lookup returns CDR1 MNHGY and CDR2 SVAAGI. CDR3 nucleotide sequence: TGTGCCAGCATTACCCCATCGGGCTACACCTTC. Residues: CASITPSGYTF.

This clone was counted between two and nine times. A much larger clone lies one base from this, so it may be a read error. The V call is TRBV30, the J call TRBJ1-3, with D tentatively TRBD1 (5 bases). CDR3 length: 16 residues. The germline CDR1 and CDR2 sequences are GTSNPN and SVGIG (reference sequence). CDR3 DNA sequence: TGTGTCTGGAGTCTGGGCAGGGTTTACTCTGGAAACACCATATATTTT. It encodes CVWSLGRVYSGNTIYF.

This clone was observed at least ten times. The gene calls are TRBV20-1 and TRBJ1-1; a weak D match, TRBD1 (5 bases). V gave up 1 base and J gave up 3 bases, with 12 bases separating them. This CDR3 is built from 14 residues. Per the germline V gene, CDR1 is DFQATT and CDR2 is SNEGSKA (reference sequence). The DNA of the CDR3 is TGCAGTGCTAGAGGGGGGGACGGCGACACTGAAGCTTTCTTT. It is translated as CSARGGDGDTEAFF.

This clone has ten or more counts. The chain combines TRBV12-3 or TRBV12-4 with TRBJ1-4, with D maybe TRBD1 (6 bases). CDR3 length: 15 amino acids. The V end lost 3 bases, the J end lost 4 bases, and 12 bases lay between the germline ends. The CDR3 bases are TGTGCCAGCAGTTTTGGGGGGCAGGGTAATGAAAAACTGTTTTTT. Amino acid sequence: CASSFGGQGNEKLFF.

The chain recombines TRBV2 with TRBJ1-1; 8 bases align to TRBD1. This CDR3 contains 13 residues. V gave up 6 bases and J gave up 12 bases; unmatched junction bases: 12. Germline CDR1 is SNHLY and CDR2 is FYNNEI. The CDR3 DNA follows: TGTGCCAGCAGCGTAGAGCGGGACAGGAGGTCTTTCTTT. Protein sequence: CASSVERDRRSFF.

This clone was observed a few times. This may stem from a read error, because a much larger clone lies one nucleotide away. This chain links TRBV15 with TRBJ1-1; 7 bases are a match to TRBD1. V lost 7 bases and J lost 1; bases outside the gene matches: 9. The length of the CDR3 is 15 residues. Germline assignment: CDR1 LNHNV and CDR2 YYDKDF (reference sequence). CDR3 in amino acids: CATIPRTGRNTEAFF. The CDR3 region has the DNA TGTGCCACCATCCCTCGGACAGGAAGGAACACTGAAGCTTTCTTT.

This clone turned up a few times. This chain joins TRBV6-2 or TRBV6-3 and TRBJ2-1; D perhaps matches TRBD2 (5 bases). Trimming left V 7 bases short and J 9 bases short, with 13 bases between. This CDR3 has 12 amino acids. Germline V CDR1 and CDR2: MNHEY, SVGEGT. The CDR3: CASTERAVEQFF. The CDR3 DNA reads as TGTGCCAGCACAGAGAGGGCTGTTGAGCAGTTCTTC.